Each of the 30 T cell receptor beta chains below was sequenced from the same sample in a study of human T cells and chemical hapten exposure (dated by TCRdb to the early 2020s). Receptor amplification or capture employed RACE. Sequencer: NextSeq 500. TCRdb passed the public sequencing reads through fastp at Q25 and MiXCR, retaining productive beta sequences. Entries that share a CDR3 protein sequence are merged under the most common genes and DNA. A total of more than 100,000 distinct CDR3 sequences appear in this sample, roughly 12% of them only once. The ten top clones hold around 2.4% of the sample. The time point label on this specimen signifies: patch test 3, about 24 weeks after DPC sensitization. Reading the label with the study, this specimen's treatment or condition is: therapeutic diphenylcyclopropenone sensitization with weekly scalp DPC. The input for sequencing was whole blood, taken in connection with sensitization to the hapten diphenylcyclopropenone (DPC). The source of these receptors is a woman aged 45-65 years with alopecia areata. Some clones in this sample may be carry-over from other donors' samples.

The chain carries TRBV4-3 and TRBJ2-1; D uncertain. The CDR3 consists of 13 residues. Trimming took 0 bases from V and 9 from J, leaving 9 bases between them. The germline CDR1 and CDR2 sequences are LGHNA and YSLEER. The CDR3 spells CASSQDWKLEQFF. The CDR3 bases are TGCGCCAGCAGCCAAGATTGGAAGCTTGAGCAGTTCTTC.

This clonotype turned up a few times. The genes are TRBV2 and TRBJ2-1, with D perhaps matching TRBD2 (5 bases). This CDR3 has 12 residues. CDR1 is SNHLY, CDR2 FYNNEI, per germline. CDR3 nucleotide sequence: TGTGCTTTCCCTTGGGTCGGCGGGGAGCAGTTCTTC. It is translated as CAFPWVGGEQFF.

In its sample, this clonotype was seen many times. V gene TRBV7-2 combines with J gene TRBJ2-1, with unresolved D. V shed 5 bases and J shed 9 bases, with 8 bases lying between them. There are 11 residues in the CDR3. Germline lookup yields CDR1 SGHTA and CDR2 FQGNSA. The CDR3 reads CASSTWGEQFF. The DNA for the CDR3 is TGTGCCAGCAGCACCTGGGGTGAGCAGTTCTTC.

The chain is built from TRBV20-1 and TRBJ2-7, with D perhaps matching TRBD1 (6 bases). There are 12 residues in the CDR3. V lost 4 bases to trimming and J lost 5 bases, with 12 bases between them. The germline gives CDR1 DFQATT, CDR2 SNEGSKA (reference sequence). In DNA form, the CDR3 reads TGCAGTGCTAAAAACAGGGACGACGAGCAGTACTTC. Its protein product is CSAKNRDDEQYF.

The sample holds many counts of this clonotype. V gene TRBV20-1 combines with J gene TRBJ2-1; the D is unclear. Per germline, CDR1 DFQATT and CDR2 SNEGSKA (reference sequence). CDR3 length: 12 residues. The V and J ends lost 5 bases and 6 bases respectively, with 11 bases between them. The CDR3 loop is CSAERVGNEQFF. CDR3 nucleotides: TGCAGTGCTGAAAGGGTAGGCAATGAGCAGTTCTTC.

This clonotype came up a few times. The CDR3 DNA follows: TGCGCCAGCAGCCAAGAAATAAATTCACCCCTCCACTTT. Translation gives CASSQEINSPLHF. V gene TRBV4-3 combines with J gene TRBJ1-6; D not resolved. This CDR3 contains 13 residues. In germline, CDR1 is LGHNA, CDR2 YSLEER. Trimming shortened V by 0 bases and J by 7 bases, and 4 bases separated the two germline ends.

The sample holds a few counts of this clonotype. The CDR3 reads CASSASAADEQFF. As DNA, the CDR3 is TGTGCCAGCAGCGCTAGTGCGGCGGATGAGCAGTTCTTC. The chain couples TRBV12-3 or TRBV12-4 to TRBJ2-1; unclear D gene. V shed 6 bases and J shed 8 bases, with 14 bases lying between them. The CDR3 consists of 13 residues.

This clonotype was detected ten times or more. The chain uses TRBV11-2 and TRBJ2-3, with D unresolved. The CDR3 spans 14 residues. Germline CDR1 is SGHAT and CDR2 is FQNNGV. V lost 0 bases and J lost 2, with 6 bases in between. DNA of the CDR3: TGTGCCAGCAGCTTAGAGACGATCACAGATACGCAGTATTTT. Residues: CASSLETITDTQYF.

This clonotype was seen ten or more times. This chain connects TRBV6-5 to TRBJ2-1; 10 bases map to TRBD2. This CDR3 is built from 14 residues. The germline V gene encodes CDR1 MNHEY and CDR2 SVGAGI. Unmatched junction bases numbered 5, after V lost 7 bases and J lost 5 bases. As DNA, the CDR3 is TGTGCCAGCAACAGAGCGGGGGGGGACAATGAGCAGTTCTTC. Residues: CASNRAGGDNEQFF.

The V call is TRBV7-9, the J call TRBJ2-1; 9 bases map to TRBD1. This CDR3 is built from 15 residues. CDR1 is SEHNR and CDR2 is FQNEAQ in the germline V gene (reference sequence). Trimming cost V 4 bases and J 5 bases; bases outside gene matches: 6. CDR3 region: CASSSRQGDHNEQFF. The CDR3 DNA reads TGTGCCAGCAGCTCGCGACAGGGGGACCACAATGAGCAGTTCTTC.

In its sample, this clonotype was seen many times. This chain joins TRBV18 and TRBJ2-3; 8 nucleotides align to TRBD1. V trimming: 3 bases; J trimming: 4 bases; junction bases outside the gene matches: 0. CDR1 and CDR2 (germline): KGHSH, LQKENI. The CDR3 length is 13 residues. The CDR3 protein is CASSPTGADTQYF. In DNA, the CDR3 is TGTGCCAGCTCACCGACAGGGGCAGATACGCAGTATTTT.

V gene TRBV28 combines with J gene TRBJ1-2; D gene ambiguous. CDR3 size: 11 residues. The germline V gene has CDR1 MDHEN and CDR2 SYDVKM. Trimming cost V 6 bases and J 7 bases, with 9 bases left between them. The CDR3 sequence: CASRKAAGYTF. In nucleotides, the CDR3 is TGTGCCAGCAGGAAGGCAGCTGGCTACACCTTC.

This rearrangement joins TRBV7-2 to TRBJ1-3; 9 bases map to TRBD1. J lost 1 base, V lost 6 bases, and 10 bases had no gene match. The length of the CDR3 is 17 residues. In germline, CDR1 is SGHTA, CDR2 FQGNSA. The CDR3 region has the DNA TGTGCCAGCAGTCAACAGGGGGCCCAAACGTCTGGAAACACCATATATTTT. Translating gives CASSQQGAQTSGNTIYF.

This sequence joins TRBV27 and TRBJ2-5; TRBD2 matches at 9 bases. Germline lookup yields CDR1 MNHEY and CDR2 SMNVEV (reference sequence). The CDR3 runs to 13 residues. V lost 6 bases to trimming and J lost 5 bases; unmatched junction nucleotides: 4. DNA for the CDR3: TGTGCCAGCAGCCTAGCGGGGCACGAGACCCAGTACTTC. Protein: CASSLAGHETQYF.

The V and J genes are TRBV20-1 and TRBJ1-5; 7 bases match TRBD1. V gave up 3 bases and J gave up 3 bases; unmatched junction bases: 8. The CDR3 totals 15 residues. Germline values: CDR1 DFQATT, CDR2 SNEGSKA (reference sequence). This CDR3 reads CSARSDRVANQPQHF. CDR3 DNA: TGCAGTGCTAGGAGTGACAGGGTCGCCAATCAGCCCCAGCATTTT.

The chain recombines TRBV14 with TRBJ2-3; D gene uncertain. The CDR3 is made up of 16 amino acids. V was shortened by 2 bases and J by 5 bases, with 17 bases between the two germline ends. CDR1 SGHDN and CDR2 FVKESK come from the germline V gene. In DNA form, the CDR3 reads TGTGCCAGCAGCCAACTAGGGATGATCCGCCAAGATACGCAGTATTTT. It codes for CASSQLGMIRQDTQYF.

This clonotype was seen repeatedly, ten times or more. V and J are TRBV7-8 and TRBJ2-1; a possible D gene is TRBD2 (6 bases). Germline CDR1 SGHVS, CDR2 FQNEAQ. The length of the CDR3 is 13 residues. V shed 4 bases and J shed 10 bases, with 14 bases lying between them. The CDR3, as DNA: TGTGCCAGCAGCTCTGGGACTGGCCAAGAGCAGTTCTTC. The encoded protein is CASSSGTGQEQFF.

This clonotype has more than one count but fewer than ten. The J gene is TRBJ1-2, the V gene TRBV3-1; D is unresolved. V lost 1 base, J lost 1 base, and 13 bases lay in between. This CDR3 comprises 16 residues. CDR1 and CDR2 (germline): LGHDT, YNNKEL (reference sequence). CDR3 DNA sequence: TGTGCCAGCAGCCAAGCTACCGCAATCCTTAACTATGGCTACACCTTC. Protein sequence: CASSQATAILNYGYTF. Looking up the rest from reference TRBV3-1 and TRBJ1-2 gives the full variable domain: DTAVSQTPKYLVTQMGNDKSIKCEQNLGHDTMYWYKQDSKKFLKIMFSYNNKELIINETVPNRFSPKSPDKAHLNLHINSLELGDSAVYFCASSQATAILNYGYTFGSGTRLTVV.

This clonotype was seen a few times. The rearrangement uses TRBV15 and TRBJ1-1; 7 bases match TRBD1. CDR1 LNHNV and CDR2 YYDKDF come from the germline V gene (reference sequence). V dropped 1 base and J dropped 1; count of bases not matched to a gene: 3. This CDR3 is 15 amino acids long. This chain's CDR3 is CATSRAGTANTEAFF. DNA of the CDR3: TGTGCCACCAGCAGAGCCGGGACAGCGAACACTGAAGCTTTCTTT. The variable domain in full, with the rest retrieved from reference TRBV15 and TRBJ1-1, is DAMVIQNPRYQVTQFGKPVTLSCSQTLNHNVMYWYQQKSSQAPKLLFHYYDKDFNNEADTPDNFQSRRPNTSFCFLDIRSPGLGDTAMYLCATSRAGTANTEAFFGQGTRLTVV.

This clonotype has a count of ten or more. The gene calls are TRBV7-2 and TRBJ1-5, with 9 positions matching TRBD1. CDR1 and CDR2 from the germline V gene are SGHTA and FQGNSA. The CDR3 is 17 amino acids. V lost 1 base to trimming and J lost 4 bases; unmatched junction nucleotides: 8. The CDR3 DNA sequence: TGTGCCAGCAGCTTAGGGACAGGGGCGGGTTCTAATCAGCCCCAGCATTTT. This codes for CASSLGTGAGSNQPQHF.

This chain links TRBV2 with TRBJ1-1; D remains unclear. Germline values: CDR1 SNHLY, CDR2 FYNNEI. V lost 1 base to trimming and J lost 4 bases, with 10 bases between them. The CDR3 is 14 amino acids. CDR3 amino acids: CASSEVAPPTEAFF. CDR3 sequence (DNA): TGTGCCAGCAGTGAAGTTGCGCCTCCCACTGAAGCTTTCTTT.

The chain has TRBV7-9 and TRBJ1-5, with 8 nucleotides matching TRBD1. This CDR3 is built from 15 residues. CDR1 and CDR2 from the germline V gene are SEHNR and FQNEAQ (reference sequence). After removal of 5 bases from V and 4 bases from J, the junction contained 7 bases not matched to a gene. The CDR3, as DNA: TGTGCCAGCAGCCCTCAGGGGGCCAGTAATCAGCCCCAGCATTTT. Translated: CASSPQGASNQPQHF.

The V call is TRBV5-1, the J call TRBJ2-1; D ambiguous. V lost 0 bases and J lost 0, with 7 bases in between. Germline V CDR1 and CDR2: SGHRS, YFSETQ. This CDR3 is 15 amino acids long. The CDR3 is CASSLAPSSYNEQFF. CDR3 bases: TGCGCCAGCAGCTTGGCTCCTAGCTCCTACAATGAGCAGTTCTTC.

This clonotype was seen repeatedly, ten times or more. This chain links TRBV18 with TRBJ1-5; D gene unclear. The CDR3 contains 12 residues. Trimming removed 2 bases from V and 7 bases from J, with 6 bases in between. Germline V gives CDR1 KGHSH, CDR2 LQKENI. The CDR3 region has the DNA TGTGCCAGCTCACCAGCAGGACAGCCCCAGCATTTT. As protein: CASSPAGQPQHF.

This clonotype was counted many times. V is TRBV13 and J is TRBJ1-1, with 9 nucleotides matching TRBD1. The germline gives CDR1 PRHDT, CDR2 FYEKMQ (reference sequence). The CDR3 is 14 residues long. Trimming took 4 bases from V and 7 from J; bases not matched to a gene: 7. CDR3 coding DNA: TGTGCCAGCAGCTCCTCCGGGACAGGGATTGAAGCTTTCTTT. This codes for CASSSSGTGIEAFF.

The chain carries TRBV10-3 and TRBJ2-5; TRBD1 agrees at 7 bases. Per the germline V gene, CDR1 is ENHRY and CDR2 is SYGVKD. With V trimmed by 6 bases and J by 5 bases, 6 bases remained unmatched. The length of the CDR3 is 13 residues. The CDR3 reads CAIRTGMHETQYF. CDR3 nucleotide sequence: TGTGCCATCAGGACAGGGATGCATGAGACCCAGTACTTC.

This clonotype was observed a handful of times. The chain employs TRBV7-9 and TRBJ2-7; 7 bases agree with TRBD2. Germline values: CDR1 SEHNR, CDR2 FQNEAQ (reference sequence). The V and J ends lost 8 bases and 6 bases, in that order; junction bases with no gene match: 10. The CDR3 sequence is 13 residues long. For the CDR3, the DNA is TGTGCCAGCTGGGGCCTGGGCGGGAGCGAGCAGTACTTC. Translating it yields CASWGLGGSEQYF.

This clonotype was picked up a small number of times. This chain connects TRBV20-1 to TRBJ1-4; D remains unclear. The CDR3 contains 13 residues. V lost 6 bases and J lost 3, with 11 bases in between. Germline CDR1 is DFQATT and CDR2 is SNEGSKA (reference sequence). CDR3: CSAKRRSNEKLFF. CDR3 DNA sequence: TGCAGTGCCAAAAGGAGGTCTAATGAAAAACTGTTTTTT.

This chain joins TRBV20-1 and TRBJ1-1; D ambiguous. Per germline, CDR1 DFQATT and CDR2 SNEGSKA (reference sequence). The V end was cut by 0 bases, the J end by 8 bases, with 13 bases between. The CDR3 sequence is 13 residues long. The CDR3 region has the DNA TGCAGTGCTAGAGATAGCGGGAAGGACGAAGCTTTCTTT. This codes for CSARDSGKDEAFF.

There are many counts of this clonotype. This chain connects TRBV28 to TRBJ2-7, with 11 bases matching TRBD2. CDR1 and CDR2 (germline): MDHEN, SYDVKM. J lost 5 bases, V lost 5 bases, and 17 bases had no gene match. The CDR3 spans 18 residues. This chain's CDR3 is CASSLPLPLAGGGHEQYF. CDR3 DNA sequence: TGTGCCAGCAGTCTACCCCTCCCTCTAGCGGGAGGAGGTCACGAGCAGTACTTC.